The rows below give T cell receptor beta chains drawn from one sample of a study of CD8+CD57+ T cells in acquired aplastic anemia. TCRdb fed the reads into MiXCR, producing one record per CDR3 protein. This sample yields fewer than 200,000 distinct CDR3 sequences, of which 71% are seen a single time; around 45% belongs to the top ten. The specimen was sorted CD4+, CD8+, or CD8+CD57+ T cells (not recorded which) from PBMCs. Receptors originate from a human donor with aplastic anemia. The CDR3 runs from the conserved cysteine through the conserved F or W. The D gene is left open where the match is weak. Not every row has a clone size; where given, it reads once, few, many or a size class.

clone size	J gene	V gene	D gene	CDR3 protein	CDR3 DNA
-	TRBJ2-1	TRBV2	-	CAASDSQVVDEQFF	TGTGCCGCCAGTGATTCCCAAGTAGTTGATGAGCAGTTCTTC
-	TRBJ2-3	TRBV20-1	TRBD1	CSASLGQEIDTQYF	TGCAGTGCTAGTCTCGGACAGGAGATAGATACGCAGTATTTT
-	TRBJ2-3	TRBV5-1	-	CASSLADGTTDTQYF	TGCGCCAGCAGCCTGGCCGACGGGACCACAGATACGCAGTATTTT
-	TRBJ2-1	TRBV7-8	-	CASSINRDQYNEQFF	TGTGCCAGCAGCATTAACCGGGACCAGTACAATGAGCAGTTCTTC
once	TRBJ1-1	TRBV27	-	CASSPYSGGSYQAFF	TGTGCCAGCAGTCCCTACTCGGGGGGCTCGTATCAAGCTTTCTTT
-	TRBJ2-7	TRBV7-3	-	CASSLKGGQTYEQYF	TGTGCCAGCAGCTTGAAGGGCGGGCAAACCTACGAGCAGTACTTC
-	TRBJ2-7	TRBV6-1	-	CASSTGPLYEQYF	TGTGCCAGCAGTACCGGCCCCCTCTACGAGCAGTACTTC
-	TRBJ1-3	TRBV7-3	-	CASSFSRLAGNTIYF	TGTGCCAGCAGCTTTTCCAGGCTCGCTGGAAACACCATATATTTT
-	TRBJ2-5	TRBV4-1	TRBD2	CASSQEPPAGGPQETQYF	TGCGCCAGCAGCCAAGAACCCCCGGCGGGAGGGCCCCAAGAGACCCAGTACTTC
-	TRBJ2-7	TRBV9	-	CASSVGGSGPYEQYF	TGTGCCAGCAGCGTAGGCGGTAGCGGACCCTACGAGCAGTACTTC
-	TRBJ2-7	TRBV5-1	-	CASSPGAGWVYEQYF	TGCGCCAGCAGCCCTGGTGCAGGGTGGGTCTACGAGCAGTACTTC
few	TRBJ2-7	TRBV14	TRBD2	CASSHVLAVPYEQYF	TGTGCCAGCAGCCACGTACTAGCGGTCCCCTACGAGCAGTACTTC
-	TRBJ2-7	TRBV9	-	CASSPRSGQGYEQYF	TGTGCCAGCAGCCCTCGATCGGGGCAGGGCTACGAGCAGTACTTC
-	TRBJ2-7	TRBV20-1	-	CSALLRADLFYEQYF	TGCAGTGCCCTCCTCCGGGCAGACCTCTTCTACGAGCAGTACTTC
-	TRBJ2-5	TRBV7-2	-	CASSLASGVQETQYF	TGTGCCAGCAGCTTAGCCTCTGGGGTACAAGAGACCCAGTACTTC
once	TRBJ2-2	TRBV12-3/TRBV12-4	TRBD2	CASSSLAGATGELFF	TGTGCCAGCAGCTCACTAGCGGGGGCCACCGGGGAGCTGTTTTTT
-	TRBJ2-7	TRBV24-1	TRBD2	CATSDLWGGEQYF	TGTGCCACCAGTGATTTGTGGGGGGGCGAGCAGTACTTC
many	TRBJ2-1	TRBV20-1	TRBD1	CSARDWGQATFYNEQFF	TGCAGTGCTAGAGATTGGGGACAGGCGACGTTCTACAATGAGCAGTTCTTC
few	TRBJ2-7	TRBV5-1	TRBD1	CASSLLVGQGGEQYF	TGCGCCAGCAGCTTGTTGGTCGGACAGGGAGGCGAGCAGTACTTC
-	TRBJ2-2	TRBV9	TRBD2	CASSVVLAGTGELFF	TGTGCCAGCAGCGTAGTCCTAGCGGGTACCGGGGAGCTGTTTTTT
-	TRBJ1-4	TRBV7-2	-	CASSKGGTNEKLFF	TGTGCCAGCAGCAAGGGTGGGACTAATGAAAAACTGTTTTTT
many	TRBJ2-1	TRBV29-1	TRBD1	CSGDSSYNEQFF	TGCAGCGGGGACAGCTCCTACAATGAGCAGTTCTTC
-	TRBJ2-7	TRBV19	-	CASKSRGNQQYF	TGTGCCAGCAAATCCCGGGGGAACCAGCAGTACTTC